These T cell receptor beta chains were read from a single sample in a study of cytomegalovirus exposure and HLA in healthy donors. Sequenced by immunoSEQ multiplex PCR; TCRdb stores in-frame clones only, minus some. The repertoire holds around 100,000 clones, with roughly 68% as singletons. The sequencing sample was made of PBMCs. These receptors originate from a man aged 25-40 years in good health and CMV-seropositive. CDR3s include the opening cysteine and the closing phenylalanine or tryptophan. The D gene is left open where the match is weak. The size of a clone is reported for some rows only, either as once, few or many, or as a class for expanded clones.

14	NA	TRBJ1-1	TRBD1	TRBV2	TGTGCCAGCAGTGGGGACAGGGGGCACACTGAAGCTTTCTTT	CASSGDRGHTEAFF
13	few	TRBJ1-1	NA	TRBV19	TGTGCCAGTAGTATAGGGAATTCAGGATCTGCTTTCTTT	CASSIGNSGSAFF
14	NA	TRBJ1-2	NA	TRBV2	TGTGCCAGCGTCTTATCGGGGTCTTACTATGGCTACACCTTC	CASVLSGSYYGYTF
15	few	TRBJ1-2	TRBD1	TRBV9	TGTGCCAGCAGCGTGGGGACAGGGGAAGGATATGGCTACACCTTC	CASSVGTGEGYGYTF
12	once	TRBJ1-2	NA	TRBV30	TGTGCCTGGAGGGAGGACCCAAGTGGCTACACCTTC	CAWREDPSGYTF
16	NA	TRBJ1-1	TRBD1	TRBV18	TGTGCCAGCTCACCCCGGGCGACAGGGGAAGGCACTGAAGCTTTCTTT	CASSPRATGEGTEAFF
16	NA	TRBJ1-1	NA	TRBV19	TGTGCCAGTATGGGTAATACGCGGTTCCGCAACACTGAAGCTTTCTTT	CASMGNTRFRNTEAFF
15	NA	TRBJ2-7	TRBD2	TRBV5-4	TGTGCCAGCAGTCCCGGGACTAGCAAGATCTACGGGCAGTACTTC	CASSPGTSKIYGQYF
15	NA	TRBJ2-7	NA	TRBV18	TGTGCCAGCTCAACGGTACAGGGTAAGGCGGGCGAGCAGTACTTC	CASSTVQGKAGEQYF
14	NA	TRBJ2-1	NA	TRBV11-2	TGTGCCAGCAGCTTATGGACTAAGCCCAATGAGCAGTTCTTC	CASSLWTKPNEQFF
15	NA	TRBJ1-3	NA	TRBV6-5	TGTGCCAGCAGTTACTCCCAGGGATCCGGAAACACCATATATTTT	CASSYSQGSGNTIYF
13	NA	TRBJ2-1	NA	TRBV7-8	TGTGCCAGCAGCTGGGGGGCCTACAATGAGCAGTTCTTC	CASSWGAYNEQFF
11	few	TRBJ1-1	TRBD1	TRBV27	TGTGCCAGCCTTCAGGGGGTGGAAGCTTTCTTT	CASLQGVEAFF
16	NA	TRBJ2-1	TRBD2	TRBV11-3	TGTGCCAGCAGCTTAGACGGGGGGGCCCGGATAAATGAGCAGTTCTTC	CASSLDGGARINEQFF
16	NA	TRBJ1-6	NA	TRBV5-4	TGTGCCAGCAGCTTGGATCGGGAGGCGATTAATTCACCCCTCCACTTT	CASSLDREAINSPLHF
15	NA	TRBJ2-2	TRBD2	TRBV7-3	TGTGCCAGCAGCTGGGCGGGGGGGAACACCGGGGAGCTGTTTTTT	CASSWAGGNTGELFF
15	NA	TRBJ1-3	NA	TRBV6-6	TGTGCCAGCAGTTACGTAATGAGGGAGGGTCCCAGCATATATTTT	CASSYVMREGPSIYF
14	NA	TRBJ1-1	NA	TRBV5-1	TGCGCCAGCAGCTTGAGGGGGACGAGGACTGAAGCTTTCTTT	CASSLRGTRTEAFF
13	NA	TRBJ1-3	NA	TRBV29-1	TGCAGCGTAGGGGGAGACAGCGGAGGAACCATATATTTT	CSVGGDSGGTIYF
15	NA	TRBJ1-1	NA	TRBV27	TGTGCCAGCAGTTTATCGAGCAGGGGGAACACTGAAGCTTTCTTT	CASSLSSRGNTEAFF
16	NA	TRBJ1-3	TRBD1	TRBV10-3	TGTGCCATCAGTGAGTCACAGGGGACTGCTGGAAACACCATATATTTT	CAISESQGTAGNTIYF
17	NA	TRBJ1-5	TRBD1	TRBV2	TGTGCCAGCAGTGCCCCCGGGACAGGGCTTAGCAATCAGCCCCAGCATTTT	CASSAPGTGLSNQPQHF
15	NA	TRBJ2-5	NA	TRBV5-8	TGTGCCAGCATATCCGCAGGGGCATTGGAAGAGACCCAGTACTTC	CASISAGALEETQYF
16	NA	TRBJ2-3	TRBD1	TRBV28	TGTGCCAGCACCACCCGGTGGGACAGGGAAACAGATACGCAGTATTTT	CASTTRWDRETDTQYF
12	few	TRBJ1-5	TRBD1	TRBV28	TGTGCCAGTACAGGGGGCAATCAGCCCCAGCATTTT	CASTGGNQPQHF
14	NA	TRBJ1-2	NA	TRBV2	TGTGCCAGCAGTCTAAACGGGAGACCCTATGGCTACACCTTC	CASSLNGRPYGYTF
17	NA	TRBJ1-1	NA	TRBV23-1	TGCGCCAGCAGGTCGCTGGCAGGCTACCCGAATGTCGGTGAAGCTTTCTTT	CASRSLAGYPNVGEAFF
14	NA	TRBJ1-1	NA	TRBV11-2	TGTGCCAGCAGCTTAGATCTAAGACCTGGAGCAGCTTTCTTT	CASSLDLRPGAAFF
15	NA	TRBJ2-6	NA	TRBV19	TGTGCCAGTAGTATACTAGACTCTGGGGCCAACGTCCTGACTTTC	CASSILDSGANVLTF
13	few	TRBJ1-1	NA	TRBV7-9	TGTGCCAGCAGCTTACAGAGGGACACTGAAGCTTTCTTT	CASSLQRDTEAFF
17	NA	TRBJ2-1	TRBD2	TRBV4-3	TGCGCCAGCAGCCGAAACCGCGGGGGACTCTCCTACAATGAGCAGTTCTTC	CASSRNRGGLSYNEQFF
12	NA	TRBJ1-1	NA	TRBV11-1	TGTGCCAGCAGCTTTCGGGACACTGAAGCTTTCTTT	CASSFRDTEAFF
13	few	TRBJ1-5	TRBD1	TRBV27	TGTGCCAGCAGTGGACAGGGTGGTCAGCCCCAGCATTTT	CASSGQGGQPQHF
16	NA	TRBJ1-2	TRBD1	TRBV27	TGTGCCAGCAGTTTATCTCGAACAGGGGGGTTATATGGCTACACCTTC	CASSLSRTGGLYGYTF
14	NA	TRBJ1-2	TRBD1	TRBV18	TGTGCCAGCTCTCGAAAGGGACAGTCATATGGCTACACCTTC	CASSRKGQSYGYTF
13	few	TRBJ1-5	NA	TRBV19	TGTGCCTGTAGGGGGGCGAACAATCAGCCCCAGCATTTT	CACRGANNQPQHF
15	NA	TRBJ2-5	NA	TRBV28	TGTGCCAGCAGCCGAAGCTTGGACAGCCAAGAGACCCAGTACTTC	CASSRSLDSQETQYF
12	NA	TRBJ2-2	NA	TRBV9	TGTGCCAGCATGGGGCCCACCGGGGAGCTGTTTTTT	CASMGPTGELFF
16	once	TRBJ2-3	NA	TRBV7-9	TGTGCCAGCAGCTACGGGTCTGAGAGGAGCACAGATACGCAGTATTTT	CASSYGSERSTDTQYF
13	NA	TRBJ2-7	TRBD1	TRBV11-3	TGTGCCAGCAGCCGGGACAGGGGTCCCGAGCAGTACTTC	CASSRDRGPEQYF
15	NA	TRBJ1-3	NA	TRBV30	TGTGCCTGGAGTGTACGGGGGGTCTCTGGAAACACCATATATTTT	CAWSVRGVSGNTIYF
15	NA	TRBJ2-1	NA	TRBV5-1	TGCGCCAGCAGCTTGGAAGGACAGACGGACAATGAGCAGTTCTTC	CASSLEGQTDNEQFF
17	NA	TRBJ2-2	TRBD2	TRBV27	TGTGCCAGCAGTTTTGAGACTAGCGGGATAGGACCCGGGGAGCTGTTTTTT	CASSFETSGIGPGELFF
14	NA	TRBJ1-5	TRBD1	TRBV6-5	TGTGCCAGCAGGGGCACAGGGGAGATGCAGCCCCAGCATTTT	CASRGTGEMQPQHF
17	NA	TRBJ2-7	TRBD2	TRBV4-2	TGTGCCAGCAGCCAAGTGCCTAGCGGGGGCCTCTCCTACGAGCAGTACTTC	CASSQVPSGGLSYEQYF
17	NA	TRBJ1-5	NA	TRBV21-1	TGTGCCAGCAGCAACCGAGAGGTACAGGGGGCTTATCAGCCCCAGCATTTT	CASSNREVQGAYQPQHF
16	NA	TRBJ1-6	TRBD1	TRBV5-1	TGCGCCAGCAGCTGGGGGGACAGGTGGGAAAATTCACCCCTCCACTTT	CASSWGDRWENSPLHF